The clone carrying this T cell receptor beta chain was counted a few times. Its antigen remains unidentified. The sample belongs to a study of T-cell reconstitution after alpha-beta-depleted transplantation in children. The study, taken as a whole, reports: Surviving recipient T cells and thymic progenitors produced the high day-60 TCRbeta diversity seen in some patients. Several hundred expanded graft clones reportedly were the source of alpha-beta T cells about two months after transplant.

Looked up from germline, CDR1 is LGHDT and CDR2 is YNNKEL (reference sequence). V lost 3 bases, J lost 5 bases, and 11 bases lay in between. The CDR3 loop spans 14 amino acids. TCRbeta library preparation incorporated unique molecular identifiers. Via MiXCR, TCRdb re-called the PCR reads, giving one row per CDR3 protein. The table includes around 90,000 distinct CDR3 sequences, about 16% detected once. V usage is TRBV3-1 and J usage is TRBJ2-1; the D gene is possibly TRBD1 (7 bases). This receptor was identified in a male patient aged 2 to 10 who had a stem cell transplant for acute lymphoblastic leukemia, so the T cells may come from the graft donor. This specimen consisted of PBMCs, mostly from graft donor cells, obtained 180 days after TCRalphabeta/CD19-depleted stem cell transplant. CDR3 in DNA: TGTGCCAGCAGCCAGCGGGACAGTAACAATGAGCAGTTCTTC. Protein product: CASSQRDSNNEQFF.